The 30 T cell receptor beta chains below were found in one sample sequenced in a study of T cell repertoires in cytomegalovirus infection. TCRdb used MiXCR to reprocess the reads, holding one entry per CDR3 protein. The data contain some 450,000 distinct CDR3 sequences, approximately 32% of them singletons. Sample: PBMCs. These receptors originate from a human donor in good health (CMV status not recorded). Some clones in this sample may be carry-over from other donors' samples.

The rearrangement joins TRBV20-1 to TRBJ2-5; the D gene could be TRBD1 or TRBD2 (5 bases each). The V end lost 0 bases, the J end lost 3 bases, and 17 bases lay between the germline ends. This CDR3 contains 16 residues. Per germline, CDR1 DFQATT and CDR2 SNEGSKA (reference sequence). CDR3 protein: CSAREGRQMEKETQYF. CDR3 coding DNA: TGCAGTGCTAGAGAGGGGAGACAGATGGAAAAAGAGACCCAGTACTTC.

V and J are TRBV30 and TRBJ1-5; D is unclear. This CDR3 spans 13 amino acids. The germline V and J ends were trimmed by 1 base and 9 bases, with 13 bases remaining between them. Germline V gene data show CDR1 as GTSNPN and CDR2 as SVGIG (reference sequence). The CDR3 coding sequence is TGTGCCTGGAGTGAAGAGGGCCTTCGGCCCCAGCATTTT. Its translation is CAWSEEGLRPQHF.

This clonotype was recorded at least ten times. This chain uses TRBV7-2 with TRBJ2-7; 7 bases agree with TRBD1. CDR3 length: 15 residues. From germline, CDR1 is SGHTA and CDR2 FQGNSA. V gave up 3 bases and J gave up 7 bases; unmatched junction bases: 12. In DNA form, the CDR3 reads TGTGCCAGCAGCTTTACCGCCGACAGGGTGGAAGAGCAGTACTTC. Translation: CASSFTADRVEEQYF.

This clonotype was counted a few times. V gene TRBV7-6 combines with J gene TRBJ2-7, with TRBD1 matching 8 bases. This CDR3 spans 17 amino acids. Germline loops: CDR1 SGHVS, CDR2 FNYEAQ. J lost 3 bases, V lost 3 bases, and 13 bases had no gene match. The CDR3 here is CASSLGFTDRVVYEQYF. The CDR3 nucleotides are TGTGCCAGCAGCTTGGGGTTTACGGACAGGGTAGTCTACGAGCAGTACTTC.

A few counts support this clonotype. The chain combines TRBV6-2 or TRBV6-3 with TRBJ2-6; D perhaps matches TRBD1 (5 bases). Trimming cost V 3 bases and J 3 bases, with 15 bases left between them. Germline V CDR1 and CDR2: MNHEY, SVGEGT. This CDR3 is built from 17 residues. The CDR3: CASSYRAGLNGANVLTF. Written as DNA, the CDR3 is TGTGCCAGCAGTTATCGGGCAGGGCTTAATGGGGCCAACGTCCTGACTTTC.

The chain employs TRBV7-6 and TRBJ1-2, with 9 nucleotides matching TRBD1. The CDR3 is made up of 15 amino acids. V was clipped by 4 bases and J by 3 bases; unmatched bases: 6. CDR1 and CDR2 (germline): SGHVS, FNYEAQ. The CDR3, as DNA: TGTGCCAGCAGCTCCGGGACAGGGACCCACTATGGCTACACCTTC. Its translation is CASSSGTGTHYGYTF.

At least ten counts were recorded for this clonotype. V and J are TRBV6-2 or TRBV6-3 and TRBJ1-1, with D perhaps matching TRBD1 (5 bases). The CDR3 runs 14 residues. Trimming left V 2 bases short and J 4 bases short, with 11 bases between. CDR1 and CDR2 from the germline V gene are MNHEY and SVGEGT. The CDR3 DNA follows: TGTGCCAGCAGTTACGGGGCAGGGAGCACTGAAGCTTTCTTT. This sequence encodes CASSYGAGSTEAFF.

This clonotype was seen at least ten times. The CDR3 sequence is CASSLALEGNQPQHF. CDR3 DNA sequence: TGTGCCAGCAGCTTAGCTCTGGAGGGCAATCAGCCCCAGCATTTT. The chain combines TRBV7-6 with TRBJ1-5; no firm D call. In germline, CDR1 is SGHVS, CDR2 FNYEAQ. V lost 0 bases, J lost 2 bases, and 8 bases lay in between. The CDR3 is 15 residues long.

This chain joins TRBV6-1 and TRBJ2-5; D not certain. Per germline, CDR1 MNHNS and CDR2 SASEGT. Trimming left V 10 bases short and J 5 bases short, with 11 bases between. The CDR3 consists of 11 residues. CDR3 protein: CATDRSETQYF. The DNA of the CDR3 is TGTGCCACCGACCGCTCGGAGACCCAGTACTTC.

This clonotype is a singleton in its sample. The chain has TRBV20-1 and TRBJ1-1, with D tentatively TRBD1 (5 bases). The CDR3 is made up of 17 amino acids. Germline V lookup: CDR1 DFQATT, CDR2 SNEGSKA (reference sequence). Trimming shortened V by 6 bases and J by 0 bases, and 23 bases separated the two germline ends. The CDR3 DNA follows: TGCAGTGCCACAATCGGGACTCCCTCTATCCTGAACACTGAAGCTTTCTTT. It translates to CSATIGTPSILNTEAFF.

The chain uses TRBV6-5 and TRBJ2-1; 7 positions match TRBD2. The CDR3 has 13 amino acids. Germline CDR1 reads MNHEY; CDR2 reads SVGAGI. J gave up 7 bases and V 5 bases, and 5 bases lay outside the gene matches. In nucleotides, the CDR3 is TGTGCCAGCAGTCACGGGGAGGGGAATGAGCAGTTCTTC. It codes for CASSHGEGNEQFF.

This clonotype was seen ten or more times. CDR3 bases: TGTGCCAGCAGCTTAAGGGGGGCGGGGGGCGAGCAGTTCTTC. Amino acid sequence: CASSLRGAGGEQFF. The genes are TRBV7-8 and TRBJ2-1; TRBD2 matches 8 bases. V shed 2 bases, J shed 10 bases, and the junction held 7 bases outside the gene matches. The CDR3 has 14 amino acids. Germline V gene lookup returns CDR1 SGHVS and CDR2 FQNEAQ.

A single count supports this clonotype. The chain uses TRBV12-3 or TRBV12-4 and TRBJ2-3, with 7 positions matching TRBD2. This CDR3 has 14 residues. Unmatched junction bases numbered 7, after V lost 5 bases and J lost 5 bases. The CDR3, as DNA: TGTGCCAGCAGTAGAACTAGCGTCAAAGATACGCAGTATTTT. Translation gives CASSRTSVKDTQYF.

Note on this clonotype: The CDR3 does not close with the conserved phenylalanine or tryptophan, likely indicating a read error. This rearrangement joins TRBV2 to TRBJ1-2; a possible D gene is TRBD1 (5 bases). V was trimmed by 7 bases and J by 4 bases, leaving 16 bases between them. This CDR3 region has 14 residues. From germline, CDR1 is SNHLY and CDR2 FYNNEI. CDR3 sequence (DNA): TGTGCCAGCAACTCGCAGGGACTTTCCTATGGCTACACCTTA. This codes for CASNSQGLSYGYTL.

On this clonotype itself: No conserved phenylalanine or tryptophan ends this CDR3, so it is likely a read error. This chain connects TRBV7-8 to TRBJ2-2, with D perhaps matching TRBD1 (6 bases). The CDR3 totals 14 residues. Germline CDR1 reads SGHVS; CDR2 reads FQNEAQ. This chain's CDR3 is CAGSRDTHTGELFY. The CDR3 DNA reads as TGTGCCGGCAGCCGGGACACACACACCGGGGAGCTGTTTTAT.

For this clonotype: A much larger clonotype is one base distant, so this may be a read error. The chain is built from TRBV7-2 and TRBJ2-5; perhaps D is TRBD1 or TRBD2 (5 bases each). CDR1 is SGHTA, CDR2 FQGNSA, per germline. V was pared by 6 bases and J by 3 bases, with 17 bases between. The CDR3 consists of 15 residues. The CDR3 loop is CASRARSGTKETQYF. The CDR3 nucleotides are TGTGCCAGCAGAGCACGTTCTGGGACGAAAGAGACCCAGTACTTC.

In its sample, this clonotype was seen many times. The chain links TRBV12-3 or TRBV12-4 to TRBJ1-4; TRBD1 matches at 7 bases. V gave up 5 bases and J gave up 4 bases; unmatched junction bases: 7. There are 15 residues in the CDR3. The CDR3 protein is CASSHTGEGNEKLFF. CDR3 coding DNA: TGTGCCAGCAGTCATACAGGGGAGGGTAATGAAAAACTGTTTTTT.

This clonotype was seen only a few times. The chain couples TRBV27 to TRBJ2-4; D is undetermined. Trimming removed 5 bases at V and 1 base at J, with 12 bases between. The germline gives CDR1 MNHEY, CDR2 SMNVEV (reference sequence). This CDR3 region has 15 residues. In DNA form, the CDR3 reads TGTGCCAGCAGTACCCTACTGGGGGCCAAAAACATTCAGTACTTC. The encoded protein is CASSTLLGAKNIQYF.

J is TRBJ1-3 and V is TRBV7-8; D gene uncertain. The CDR3 has 15 residues. V was pared by 2 bases and J by 1 base, with 9 bases between. From germline, CDR1 is SGHVS and CDR2 FQNEAQ. CDR3 amino acids: CASSLSPGSGNTIYF. CDR3 bases: TGTGCCAGCAGCTTATCACCGGGGTCTGGAAACACCATATATTTT.

This clonotype was seen ten or more times. V is TRBV6-2 or TRBV6-3 and J is TRBJ1-5, with D uncertain. The CDR3 is 15 amino acids. The germline gives CDR1 MNHEY, CDR2 SVGEGT. With 2 bases removed from V and 4 bases from J, the gap between germline ends came to 12 bases. The CDR3 protein is CASSYASPGNQPQHF. The DNA for the CDR3 is TGTGCCAGCAGTTACGCCTCCCCCGGTAATCAGCCCCAGCATTTT.

This clonotype was found a few times. The chain couples TRBV20-1 to TRBJ1-5, with a tentative D call TRBD1 (6 bases). The V and J ends lost 3 bases and 7 bases respectively, with 10 bases between them. The CDR3 covers 12 residues. CDR1 and CDR2 (germline): DFQATT, SNEGSKA (reference sequence). CDR3 bases: TGCAGTGCTAGGCAGGGGCCCCAGCCCCAGCATTTT. Protein sequence: CSARQGPQPQHF.

A single count supports this clonotype. The junction departs from the called germline gene at one end, perhaps through a read error. This chain joins TRBV7-2 and TRBJ2-5; D not resolved. The CDR3 covers 12 residues. Germline CDR1 SGHTA, CDR2 FQGNSA. The CDR3 protein is CASSLFLETHDF. The CDR3 coding sequence is TGTGCCAGCAGCTTATTTTTGGAGACCCATGACTTC.

The sample holds many counts of this clonotype. V usage is TRBV5-1 and J usage is TRBJ1-6; 8 nucleotides match TRBD1. Unmatched junction bases numbered 5, after V lost 4 bases and J lost 8 bases. Germline-derived CDR1 and CDR2 are SGHRS and YFSETQ. The length of the CDR3 is 14 residues. CDR3 DNA: TGCGCCAGCAGCGGCGGGACAGGACATTCACCCCTCCACTTT. Its translation is CASSGGTGHSPLHF.

There are a few counts of this clonotype. The chain carries TRBV7-2 and TRBJ2-7, with 8 nucleotides matching TRBD2. The V and J ends lost 0 bases and 6 bases, in that order; junction bases with no gene match: 4. The CDR3 runs 14 residues. Per the germline V gene, CDR1 is SGHTA and CDR2 is FQGNSA. As DNA, the CDR3 is TGTGCCAGCAGCTTAGCGACTAGCGTGGGCGAGCAGTACTTC. Its protein is CASSLATSVGEQYF.

Ten or more counts support this clonotype. This rearrangement joins TRBV7-2 to TRBJ1-1; D possibly corresponds to TRBD1 (5 bases). CDR3 length: 15 amino acids. Germline lookup yields CDR1 SGHTA and CDR2 FQGNSA. Trimming pared 1 base from V and 4 bases from J, leaving 13 bases between. Here the CDR3 DNA reads TGTGCCAGCAGCTTAGGGGGCGGGGGAGCCACTGAAGCTTTCTTT. It yields the protein CASSLGGGGATEAFF.

This clonotype has a handful of counts. The V and J genes are TRBV29-1 and TRBJ2-1; 9 nucleotides line up with TRBD1. Losses at the gene ends were 6 bases for V and 2 bases for J; bases not matched to a gene: 5. Germline V gives CDR1 SQVTM, CDR2 ANQGSEA. The CDR3 runs to 14 residues. CDR3 amino acids: CSVPGQGTYNEQFF. CDR3 coding DNA: TGCAGCGTCCCGGGACAGGGTACCTACAATGAGCAGTTCTTC.

The sample holds a few counts of this clonotype. The chain uses TRBV6-2 or TRBV6-3 and TRBJ2-3; tentatively, D is TRBD2 (6 bases). Looked up from germline, CDR1 is MNHEY and CDR2 is SVGEGT. The CDR3 consists of 16 residues. Trimming took 0 bases from V and 2 from J, leaving 12 bases between them. Here the CDR3 DNA reads TGTGCCAGCAGTTACTCTCCCAGGACTACCACAGATACGCAGTATTTT. Translating it yields CASSYSPRTTTDTQYF.

A few counts support this clonotype. DNA for the CDR3: TGTGCCAGCAGCCCACTTTTTGTAAGCTCCTACAATGAGCAGTTCTTC. This gives the protein CASSPLFVSSYNEQFF. The genes are TRBV7-2 and TRBJ2-1; D remains ambiguous. Trimming took 5 bases from V and 0 from J, leaving 14 bases between them. This CDR3 is 16 amino acids long. From germline, CDR1 is SGHTA and CDR2 FQGNSA.

In this sample, this clonotype turned up a few times. The gene calls are TRBV6-2 or TRBV6-3 and TRBJ2-5, with TRBD1 identical over 7 bases. V was pared by 2 bases and J by 5 bases, with 8 bases of the junction left unmatched. CDR1 and CDR2 from the germline V gene are MNHEY and SVGEGT. The CDR3 is made up of 15 amino acids. The chain's CDR3 is CASSYSPTGLETQYF. CDR3 sequence (DNA): TGTGCCAGCAGTTACAGCCCGACAGGGTTGGAGACCCAGTACTTC.

V and J are TRBV15 and TRBJ2-1, with 7 bases fitting TRBD2. CDR3 length: 16 residues. Germline-derived CDR1 and CDR2 are LNHNV and YYDKDF (reference sequence). V lost 4 bases, J lost 6 bases, and 12 bases stayed unmatched. This CDR3 is CATSIGPAGRGNEQFF. In DNA, the CDR3 is TGTGCCACCAGCATTGGGCCAGCGGGGCGGGGCAATGAGCAGTTCTTC.